This TCR beta chain came from a study of early T cells in non-severe SARS-CoV-2 infection. TCRdb reprocessed the 5' RACE reads with MiXCR, giving one entry per CDR3 protein. In the table there are some 64,000 distinct CDR3 sequences, almost 9% of which are singletons. This clonotype has a handful of counts. There are 13 residues in the CDR3. Looked up from germline, CDR1 is MDHEN and CDR2 is SYDVKM. Trimming removed 3 bases from V and 2 bases from J, with 6 bases in between. The input for sequencing was whole blood, taken at baseline. The origin of this receptor is an adult who was a healthcare worker with PCR-confirmed SARS-CoV-2 infection or an uninfected control (not recorded which). The V gene is TRBV28, the J gene TRBJ2-3; D is unresolved. CDR3 in amino acids: CASSFPYTDTQYF. The CDR3 nucleotides read TGTGCCAGCAGTTTCCCTTACACAGATACGCAGTATTTT. Complete variable domain (other parts from reference TRBV28 and TRBJ2-3): DVKVTQSSRYLVKRTGEKVFLECVQDMDHENMFWYRQDPGLGLRLIYFSYDVKMKEKGDIPEGYSVSREKKERFSLILESASTNQTSMYLCASSFPYTDTQYFGPGTRLTVL.